The present T cell receptor (beta chain) was sequenced within a study of vaccination and CD4 T cells after COVID-19 (dated by TCRdb to between 2022 and 2023). Turning to the overall study: Convalescent patients had a positive SARS-CoV-2 result on nasal swab PCR, and of these patients, several had mild disease and one had severe disease. In the convalescent cohort there were six males and four females, among whom were two Hispanic individuals, seven Caucasians, two Asians and one multiracial person. Each participant got two doses of either the Pfizer-BioNTech BNT162b2 vaccine (n=8) or the Moderna mRNA-1273 vaccine (n=2). Post-COVID blood samples from convalescent patients were collected a median of around 110 days after diagnosis, with a range of 35 to 161 days. Post-vaccine blood samples were taken a median of around 70 days after the second vaccine dose, with a range of 14 to 241 days. The cultures were stimulated with overlapping spike peptide pools from SARS-CoV-2 and from the common cold coronaviruses HCoV-NL63, HCoV-OC43 and HCoV-229E. In control cultures, a CEFX viral epitope pool was used as positive control, an HIV-1 Nef peptide pool was used as negative control, or no peptide was added. In more than eight COVID-19 convalescent patients and a handful of infection-naive healthy vaccine recipients, researchers compared the spike-specific CD4+ TCR repertoire from before mRNA vaccination with the repertoire from after.

According to the study, the label for this sample's treatment or condition signals: roughly nine-day PBMC culture with coronavirus spike peptide pools or control peptides (ViraFEST assay). The ViraFEST assay was used in the study, in which antigen-specific T cells were expanded with peptide pools and expanded clonotypes were subsequently identified by TCR sequencing. The convalescent patients' positive SARS-CoV-2 PCR tests were from March to December 2020, which was before the Alpha, Beta and Delta variants emerged in the United States. Each well held two million PBMCs cultured with approximately 9.1 ug/ml peptide pools in IMDM containing around 5% human AB serum and around 10 IU/ml IL-2. On days 3 and 7, half of the culture medium was replaced with fresh IL-2-containing medium. After approximately eleven days of culture, CD4+ T cells were isolated by negative selection with the EasySep CD4+ T cell isolation kit. Ficoll-Paque Plus gradient centrifugation was used to isolate PBMCs from whole blood, and the isolated PBMCs were then either used fresh or cryopreserved at -140C. Each culture condition was generally run in triplicate wells.

The library was made by PCR. TCR sequencing of DNA from cultured CD4+ T cells used the Oncomine TCR Beta short-read assay at the Johns Hopkins FTIC core. The QIAamp micro DNA kit was used to extract genomic DNA from the cultured CD4+ T cells. The Oncomine TCR Beta libraries from cultured CD4+ T cells were pooled using unique dual indexes and then sequenced on an Illumina iSeq 100. The published analysis was carried out like this. Non-productive sequences were removed, and CDR3s not starting with C, not ending with F or W, or shorter than 7 amino acids were discarded. Antigen-specific clonotypes were identified with the MANAFEST web application by comparing peptide-stimulated wells with reference and other culture wells. Positive clones required FDR below 0.05, an odds ratio above 5, and productive frequency above 0.1% in at least two of three replicate wells. Cross-reactive clonotypes were defined as significantly expanded in both SARS-CoV-2 spike wells and at least one common cold coronavirus spike condition. Similarity between CDR3 sequences was evaluated in R version 3.6.1 using Levenshtein distances (stringdist) and unrooted phylogenetic trees (ape). Using fastp trimming at Q25 and MiXCR clonotype assembly, TCRdb reanalyzed the public sequencing data and kept in-frame beta chains. Every CDR3 protein is listed once, alongside the most common genes and DNA of its rows. TCRdb's processing, not the authors', yielded these V and J calls. Here the sample has 12,000 or so distinct CDR3 sequences; about 40% occur a single time. The biggest ten clones account for 20% to 25% of the sample.

Reading the germline V gene gives CDR1 MNHEY and CDR2 SVGEGT. Spanning cysteine to phenylalanine, the CDR3 consists of 13 amino acids. Solely the CDR3 DNA is kept, with 39 bases framed from the first base. V is cut by 2 bases and J by 4 bases, and the space between the germline ends is 8 bases. Comments on this clonotype: This receptor's antigen is unknown. No base quality information exists; no much larger clone differs at one position.

Broad study findings and their caveats: In convalescent patients, a median roughly 87% of post-vaccine SARS-CoV-2-reactive clones were detected only after vaccination, suggesting vaccine-specific priming. Relatively few convalescent patients were included in the study, and early timepoints after natural infection were not analyzed. Although the median number of SARS-CoV-2-reactive clonotypes went up from 20 to 25 after infection to 35 to 40 after vaccination, the increase was not significant. Of the vaccine-specific clones found in convalescent patients, nearly all (304 of 307) were mono-reactive for SARS-CoV-2 spike instead of being cross-reactive with common cold coronaviruses.

Sequenced sample: CD4+ T cells from blood, cultured in vitro. This clonotype was sampled from a human donor who had recovered from COVID-19. The chain employs TRBV6-2 or TRBV6-3 and TRBJ2-5; a confident D gene designation cannot be given. The base sequence is TGTGCCAGCAGTTACCTGGGCCGAGAGACCCAGTACTTC. Its product reads: CASSYLGRETQYF.